These 18 T cell receptor beta chains originate from one sample sequenced in a study of blood T cell repertoires in COVID-19. Measured with immunoSEQ multiplex PCR; TCRdb has only the in-frame clones, and not every one. The repertoire holds over 120,000 clones, roughly 84% seen once, with 4.5% to 5.5% in the top ten. The sequenced sample consisted of peripheral blood. The receptor set was obtained from a human donor in a cohort sampled during active COVID-19.

The chain is built from TRBV29-1 and TRBJ2-5, with 7 bases lining up with TRBD2. J lost 2 bases, V lost 4 bases, and 7 bases had no gene match. The CDR3 is made up of 14 amino acids. Germline CDR1 reads SQVTM; CDR2 reads ANQGSEA. The CDR3 reads CSVAPSGTQETQYF. The CDR3 DNA reads as TGCAGCGTTGCCCCTAGCGGTACGCAAGAGACCCAGTACTTC.

V usage is TRBV2 and J usage is TRBJ2-5; 10 bases agree with TRBD2. The CDR3 runs to 12 residues. Germline V lookup: CDR1 SNHLY, CDR2 FYNNEI. V was pared by 11 bases and J by 3 bases, with 3 bases of the junction left unmatched. CDR3 DNA sequence: TGTGCCGGAGGGACTAGCGAAGAGACCCAGTACTTC. Its protein is CAGGTSEETQYF.

The V and J genes are TRBV11-2 and TRBJ2-7, with 15 bases identical to TRBD2. The trim removed 7 bases at V and 6 bases at J, leaving 13 bases unmatched. Germline loops: CDR1 SGHAT, CDR2 FQNNGV. This CDR3 comprises 17 residues. The CDR3, as DNA: TGTGCCAGCACCGGGACTAGCGGGGGGCTCGGTTTACGCGAGCAGTACTTC. This sequence encodes CASTGTSGGLGLREQYF.

The chain employs TRBV2 and TRBJ2-3; 10 bases align to TRBD2. J was trimmed by 4 bases and V by 11 bases; bases with no gene match: 9. Germline assignment: CDR1 SNHLY and CDR2 FYNNEI. This CDR3 has 14 amino acids. CDR3 in DNA: TGTGCCTCTGGGACTAGCGTTTTCGCAGATACGCAGTATTTT. It codes for CASGTSVFADTQYF.

This chain uses TRBV5-5 with TRBJ2-3; a weak D match, TRBD1 (6 bases). The CDR3 spans 14 residues. Germline assignment: CDR1 SGHKS and CDR2 YYEKEE (reference sequence). Trimming stripped 0 bases from V and 4 bases from J, with 9 bases between. The CDR3 loop is CASSLDRAADTQYF. The CDR3 coding sequence is TGTGCCAGCAGCTTGGACAGGGCGGCAGATACGCAGTATTTT.

On this clone itself: Within the sample, other DNA sequences also encode this same CDR3. V gene TRBV3-1 (or the pseudogene TRBV3-2) combines with J gene TRBJ1-1, with D perhaps matching TRBD1 (5 bases). CDR3 length equals 13 residues. Trimming left V 1 base short and J 5 bases short, with 8 bases between. Germline V lookup: CDR1 LGHDT, CDR2 YNNKEL (reference sequence). The CDR3 loop is CASSQGGGTEAFF. CDR3 coding DNA: TGTGCCAGCAGCCAAGGGGGGGGTACTGAAGCTTTCTTT.

The gene calls are TRBV28 and TRBJ1-4; the match to TRBD1 covers 8 bases. CDR3 size: 17 residues. V dropped 7 bases and J dropped 5; count of bases not matched to a gene: 15. CDR1 and CDR2 from the germline V gene are MDHEN and SYDVKM. The CDR3 sequence is CASNQRATGGGNEKLFF. The CDR3 DNA reads TGTGCCAGCAACCAACGCGCCACAGGGGGGGGGAATGAAAAACTGTTTTTT.

The CDR3 DNA follows: TGTGCCAGCAGTTACGGACGGCGGGGGGGGCAAGAGACCCAGTACTTC. Translating gives CASSYGRRGGQETQYF. The J gene is TRBJ2-5, the V gene TRBV6-6; 9 bases agree with TRBD2. Germline values: CDR1 MNHNY, CDR2 SVGAGI (reference sequence). This CDR3 comprises 16 residues. Losses at the gene ends were 2 bases for V and 2 bases for J; bases not matched to a gene: 6.

J is TRBJ2-1 and V is TRBV4-2, with a possible D match to TRBD1 (5 bases). V dropped 0 bases and J dropped 2 bases, with 11 bases sitting between them. The CDR3 has 16 amino acids. Looked up from germline, CDR1 is LGHNA and CDR2 is YNFKEQ. The CDR3 sequence is CASSQDYQGTYNEQFF. Here the CDR3 DNA reads TGTGCCAGCAGCCAAGACTATCAGGGTACCTACAATGAGCAGTTCTTC.

The rearrangement uses TRBV7-2 and TRBJ2-5, with D possibly matching TRBD1 (5 bases). The CDR3 has 14 residues. Germline lookup yields CDR1 SGHTA and CDR2 FQGNSA. V was pared by 1 base and J by 4 bases, with 10 bases between. CDR3 coding DNA: TGTGCCAGCAGCTTAGGGGGCTTCTCAGAGACCCAGTACTTC. Translating it yields CASSLGGFSETQYF.

This chain uses TRBV3-1 (or the pseudogene TRBV3-2) with TRBJ2-3; tentatively, D is TRBD2 (5 bases). The CDR3 totals 12 residues. In germline, CDR1 is LGHDT, CDR2 YNNKEL (reference sequence). With 2 bases removed from V and 14 bases from J, the gap between germline ends came to 14 bases. This chain's CDR3 is CASSQTSGAWYF. In DNA, the CDR3 is TGTGCCAGCAGCCAAACCAGCGGCGCTTGGTATTTT.

This clone was observed a single time. The rearrangement uses TRBV9 and TRBJ2-3, with a weak D call TRBD2 (6 bases). CDR1 and CDR2 from the germline V gene are SGDLS and YYNGEE. This CDR3 is 14 amino acids long. V gave up 6 bases and J gave up 2 bases, with 13 bases separating them. CDR3 bases: TGTGCCAGCACTCCTGGGAGGTCCACAGATACGCAGTATTTT. Amino acids: CASTPGRSTDTQYF. Using reference TRBV9 and TRBJ2-3 for the parts outside the CDR3, the full variable domain is DSGVTQTPKHLITATGQRVTLRCSPRSGDLSVYWYQQSLDQGLQFLIQYYNGEERAKGNILERFSAQQFPDLHSELNLSSLELGDSALYFCASTPGRSTDTQYFGPGTRLTVL.

This clone has just a few counts. The chain uses TRBV7-9 and TRBJ2-7, with TRBD1 as a possible D gene (6 bases). Germline V lookup: CDR1 SEHNR, CDR2 FQNEAQ (reference sequence). The length of the CDR3 is 12 residues. Trimming took 5 bases from V and 4 from J, leaving 9 bases between them. The CDR3 nucleotides are TGTGCCAGCAGCCGACAGGAGTACGAGCAGTACTTC. Translated: CASSRQEYEQYF.

This chain uses TRBV20-1 with TRBJ2-3; unclear D gene. The CDR3 consists of 12 residues. V was shortened by 3 bases and J by 3 bases, with 7 bases between the two germline ends. Germline V gene data show CDR1 as DFQATT and CDR2 as SNEGSKA (reference sequence). DNA of the CDR3: TGCAGTGCTAGTAAAGAGACAGATACGCAGTATTTT. This sequence encodes CSASKETDTQYF.

The chain carries TRBV29-1 and TRBJ1-4, with 9 bases fitting TRBD1. The CDR3 sequence is 14 residues long. The germline CDR1 and CDR2 sequences are SQVTM and ANQGSEA. Losses at the gene ends were 7 bases for V and 4 bases for J; bases not matched to a gene: 7. The CDR3 DNA sequence: TGCAGCGCCGTGGGACAGGGCAATAATGAAAAACTGTTTTTT. Translation gives CSAVGQGNNEKLFF.

The chain carries TRBV15 and TRBJ1-1; D is ambiguous. Per germline, CDR1 LNHNV and CDR2 YYDKDF (reference sequence). The CDR3 consists of 13 residues. Trimming removed 0 bases from V and 8 bases from J, with 10 bases in between. CDR3 DNA sequence: TGTGCCACCAGCAGAGATGGAGGGTCGGAAGCTTTCTTT. Its protein is CATSRDGGSEAFF.

This chain connects TRBV5-6 to TRBJ2-2; TRBD2 agrees at 10 bases. The CDR3 loop spans 18 amino acids. The V and J ends lost 3 bases and 3 bases, in that order; junction bases with no gene match: 11. From germline, CDR1 is SGHDT and CDR2 YYEEEE. The CDR3 spells CASSYMTSGRSDTGELFF. The CDR3 DNA is TGTGCCAGCAGCTACATGACTAGCGGGCGAAGTGACACCGGGGAGCTGTTTTTT.

The genes are TRBV25-1 and TRBJ1-3; no definite D call. CDR1 is MGHDK, CDR2 SYGVNS, per germline. V was trimmed by 8 bases and J by 3 bases, leaving 17 bases between them. The CDR3 length is 15 residues. In DNA form, the CDR3 reads TGTGCCAGCGCCAACCTCGGAGATGGTGGAAACACCATATATTTT. Protein product: CASANLGDGGNTIYF.